This T cell receptor (beta chain) was retrieved from a study of cytomegalovirus exposure and HLA in healthy donors. On the study more broadly: An early data release held 80 million or so unique TCRs from HLA-typed donors.

The PCR ran on 60 Vbeta and 13 Jbeta primers. Clones were sequenced by immunoSEQ multiplex PCR, and TCRdb holds only the in-frame ones, with some missing. The data show 150,000 to 200,000 clones, approximately 80% seen once. This clone was seen a few times. Germline values: CDR1 SEHNR, CDR2 FQNEAQ (reference sequence). The CDR3 consists of 16 residues. Trimming left V 2 bases short and J 7 bases short, with 17 bases between. This chain uses TRBV7-9 with TRBJ1-4, with D unresolved. The clonotype comes from a male donor in good health and CMV-seropositive. Sequenced material: PBMCs. In DNA, the CDR3 is TGTGCCAGCAGCTTATCAGGAGGATCAGTTAGTGAAAAACTGTTTTTT. It encodes CASSLSGGSVSEKLFF.